This entry features one T cell receptor beta chain sequence. The antigen remains unidentified. The same CDR3 arises from other DNA sequences in this sample as well. V was shortened by 2 bases and J by 2 bases, with 4 bases between the two germline ends. This CDR3 is 13 amino acids long. The germline CDR1 and CDR2 sequences are LNHDA and SQIVND (reference sequence). This record comes from a study of shared clonotypes between healthy human individuals. The wider study: Used for every donor were three CD4 naive, three CD4 memory, two CD8 naive and one CD8 memory plate. Regarding the study as a whole: Relative to their counterparts shared across all four donors, non-shared clonotypes exhibited diminished generation probabilities. The researchers took only blood, and tissue repertoires probably look different.

The method was immunoSEQ multiplex PCR; TCRdb's version includes in-frame clones alone and lacks a portion of them. The sample comprises over a million clones, approximately 96% of which are singletons, and roughly 1.2% rests with the top ten. Both subsets, CD45RA+ naive and CD45RA-negative memory, were split from the CD4+ cells. Specimen: naive CD4+ T cells sorted from blood. The subset is: CD45RA+ positively selected. This chain joins TRBV19 and TRBJ1-5; D remains ambiguous. The TCR was taken from a man aged 30 to 39 in good health. In nucleotides, the CDR3 is TGTGCCAGTAGTATACGAGGCAATCAGCCCCAGCATTTT. It codes for CASSIRGNQPQHF.